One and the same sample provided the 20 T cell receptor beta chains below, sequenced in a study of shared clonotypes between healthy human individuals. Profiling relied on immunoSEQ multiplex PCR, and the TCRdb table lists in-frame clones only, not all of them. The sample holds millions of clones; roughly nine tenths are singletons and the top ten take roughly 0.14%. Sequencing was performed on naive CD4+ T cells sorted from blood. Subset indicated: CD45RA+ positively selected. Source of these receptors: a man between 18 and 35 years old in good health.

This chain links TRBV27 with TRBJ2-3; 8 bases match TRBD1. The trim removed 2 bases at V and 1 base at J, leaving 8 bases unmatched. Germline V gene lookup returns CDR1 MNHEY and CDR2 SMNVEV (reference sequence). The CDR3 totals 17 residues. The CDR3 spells CASSLHGSGGRTDTQYF. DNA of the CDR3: TGTGCCAGCAGTTTACATGGTTCAGGGGGCCGCACAGATACGCAGTATTTT.

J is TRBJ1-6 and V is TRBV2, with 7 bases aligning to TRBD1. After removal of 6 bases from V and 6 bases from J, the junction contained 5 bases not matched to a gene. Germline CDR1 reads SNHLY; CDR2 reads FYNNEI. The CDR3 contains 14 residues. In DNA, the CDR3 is TGTGCCAGCAGCGCCGGGACAGTTAATTCACCCCTCCACTTT. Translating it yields CASSAGTVNSPLHF.

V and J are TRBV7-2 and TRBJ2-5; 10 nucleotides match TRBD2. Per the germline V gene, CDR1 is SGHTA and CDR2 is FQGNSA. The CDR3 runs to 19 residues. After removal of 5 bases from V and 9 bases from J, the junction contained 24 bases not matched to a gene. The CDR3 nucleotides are TGTGCCAGCAGCCCGAGTGGGGTCATGAGCGGGAGGGGAAGAGTGTCCCAGTACTTC. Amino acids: CASSPSGVMSGRGRVSQYF.

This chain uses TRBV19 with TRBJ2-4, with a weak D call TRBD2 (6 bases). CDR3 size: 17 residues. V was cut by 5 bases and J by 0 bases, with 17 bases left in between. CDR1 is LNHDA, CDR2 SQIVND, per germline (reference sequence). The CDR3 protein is CASSQDNTGLAKNIQYF. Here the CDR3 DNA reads TGTGCCAGTAGTCAGGACAACACGGGACTAGCCAAAAACATTCAGTACTTC.

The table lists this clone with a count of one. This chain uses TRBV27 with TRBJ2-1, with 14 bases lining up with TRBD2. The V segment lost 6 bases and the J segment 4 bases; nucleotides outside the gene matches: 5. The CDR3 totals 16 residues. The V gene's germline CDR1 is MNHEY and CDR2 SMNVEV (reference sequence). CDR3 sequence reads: CASRGTSGGGYNEQFF. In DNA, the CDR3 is TGTGCCAGCAGAGGGACTAGCGGGGGAGGTTACAATGAGCAGTTCTTC.

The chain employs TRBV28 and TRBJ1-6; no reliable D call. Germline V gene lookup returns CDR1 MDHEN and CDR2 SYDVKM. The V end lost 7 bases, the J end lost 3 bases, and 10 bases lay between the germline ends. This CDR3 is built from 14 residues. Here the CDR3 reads CASNQGVYNSPLHF. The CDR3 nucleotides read TGTGCCAGCAATCAAGGAGTCTATAATTCACCCCTCCACTTT.

In nucleotides, the CDR3 is TGTGCCAGCAGTCGGTCTACGAACACCGGGGAGCTGTTTTTT. Encoded protein: CASSRSTNTGELFF. This rearrangement joins TRBV6-5 to TRBJ2-2, with D unresolved. Germline assignment: CDR1 MNHEY and CDR2 SVGAGI. This CDR3 region has 14 residues. Trimming shortened V by 5 bases and J by 0 bases, and 7 bases separated the two germline ends.

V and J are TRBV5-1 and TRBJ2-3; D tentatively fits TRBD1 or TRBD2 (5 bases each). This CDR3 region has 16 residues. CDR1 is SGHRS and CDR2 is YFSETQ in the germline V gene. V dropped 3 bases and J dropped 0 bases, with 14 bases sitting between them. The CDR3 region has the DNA TGCGCCAGCAGCTCTGAGTCGGGGCGGAGCACAGATACGCAGTATTTT. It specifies CASSSESGRSTDTQYF. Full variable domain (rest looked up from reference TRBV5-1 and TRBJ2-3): KAGVTQTPRYLIKTRGQQVTLSCSPISGHRSVSWYQQTPGQGLQFLFEYFSETQRNKGNFPGRFSGRQFSNSRSEMNVSTLELGDSALYLCASSSESGRSTDTQYFGPGTRLTVL.

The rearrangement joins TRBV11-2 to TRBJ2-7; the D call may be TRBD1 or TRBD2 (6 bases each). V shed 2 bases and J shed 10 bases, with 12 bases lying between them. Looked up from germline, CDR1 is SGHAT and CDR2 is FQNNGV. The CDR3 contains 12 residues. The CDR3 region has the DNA TGTGCCAGCAGCTTACAGAAGGGGGGCCAGTACTTC. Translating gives CASSLQKGGQYF.

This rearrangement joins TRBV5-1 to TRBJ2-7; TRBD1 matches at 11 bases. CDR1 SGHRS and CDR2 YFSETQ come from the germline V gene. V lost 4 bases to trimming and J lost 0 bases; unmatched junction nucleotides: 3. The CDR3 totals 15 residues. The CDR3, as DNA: TGCGCCAGCAGCCAAGGGACAGGGGGCTCCTACGAGCAGTACTTC. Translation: CASSQGTGGSYEQYF.

Written as DNA, the CDR3 is TGCGCCAGCAGTCAGGGACTAGCGGGAGTCGAGCAGTACTTC. Translation gives CASSQGLAGVEQYF. The gene calls are TRBV4-1 and TRBJ2-7; 14 bases are shared with TRBD2. The CDR3 is 14 residues long. With V trimmed by 6 bases and J by 6 bases, 4 bases remained unmatched. CDR1 is MGHRA, CDR2 YSYEKL, per germline.

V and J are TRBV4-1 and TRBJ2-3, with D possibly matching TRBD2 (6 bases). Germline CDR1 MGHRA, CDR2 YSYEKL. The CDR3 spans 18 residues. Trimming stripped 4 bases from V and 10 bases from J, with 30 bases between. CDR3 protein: CASSPPVGRQGGVLPQYF. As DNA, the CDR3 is TGCGCCAGCAGCCCCCCCGTAGGGAGGCAGGGTGGGGTCCTTCCGCAGTATTTT.

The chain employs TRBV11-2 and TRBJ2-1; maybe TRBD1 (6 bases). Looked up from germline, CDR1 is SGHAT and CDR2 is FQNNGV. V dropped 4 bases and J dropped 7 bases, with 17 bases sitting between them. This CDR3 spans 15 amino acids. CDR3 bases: TGTGCCAGCAGCTCCTACCTGGACAGTTGGAATGAGCAGTTCTTC. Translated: CASSSYLDSWNEQFF.

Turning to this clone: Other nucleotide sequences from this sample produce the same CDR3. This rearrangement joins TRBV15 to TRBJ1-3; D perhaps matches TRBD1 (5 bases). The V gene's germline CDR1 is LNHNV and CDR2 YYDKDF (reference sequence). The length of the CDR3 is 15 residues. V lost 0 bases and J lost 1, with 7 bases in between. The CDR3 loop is CATSRDRVSGNTIYF. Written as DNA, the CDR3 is TGTGCCACCAGCAGAGACAGGGTTTCTGGAAACACCATATATTTT.

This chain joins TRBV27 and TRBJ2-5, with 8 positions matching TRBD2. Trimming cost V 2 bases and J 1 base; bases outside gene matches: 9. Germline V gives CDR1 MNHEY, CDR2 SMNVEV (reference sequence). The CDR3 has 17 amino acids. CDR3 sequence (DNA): TGTGCCAGCAGTTTAAGGGCGGGGGGATCTTTCCAAGAGACCCAGTACTTC. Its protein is CASSLRAGGSFQETQYF.

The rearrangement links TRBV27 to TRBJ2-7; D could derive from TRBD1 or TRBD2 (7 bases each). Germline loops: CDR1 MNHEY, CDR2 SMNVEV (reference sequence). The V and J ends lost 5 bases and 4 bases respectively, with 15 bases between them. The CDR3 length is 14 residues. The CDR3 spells CASSPAGGGYEQYF. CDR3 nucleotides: TGTGCCAGCAGTCCAGCAGGGGGGGGGTACGAGCAGTACTTC.

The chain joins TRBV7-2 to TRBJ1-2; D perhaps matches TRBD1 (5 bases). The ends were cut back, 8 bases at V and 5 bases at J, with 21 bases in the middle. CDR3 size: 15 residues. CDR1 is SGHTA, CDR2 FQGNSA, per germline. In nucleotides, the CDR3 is TGTGCCAGCTCCCCCCTCCGGGACTCGGCATATGGCTACACCTTC. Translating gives CASSPLRDSAYGYTF.

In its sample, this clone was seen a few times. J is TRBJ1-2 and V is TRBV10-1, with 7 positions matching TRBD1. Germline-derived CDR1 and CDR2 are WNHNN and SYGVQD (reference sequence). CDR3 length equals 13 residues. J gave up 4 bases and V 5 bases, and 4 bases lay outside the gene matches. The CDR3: CASSSDRSYGYTF. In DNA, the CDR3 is TGCGCCAGCAGTTCGGACAGGTCCTATGGCTACACCTTC.

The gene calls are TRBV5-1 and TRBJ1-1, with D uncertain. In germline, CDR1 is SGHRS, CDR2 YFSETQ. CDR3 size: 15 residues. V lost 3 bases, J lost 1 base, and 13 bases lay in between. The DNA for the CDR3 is TGCGCCAGCAGCTGGGATGGGCGGTCGAACACTGAAGCTTTCTTT. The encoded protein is CASSWDGRSNTEAFF.

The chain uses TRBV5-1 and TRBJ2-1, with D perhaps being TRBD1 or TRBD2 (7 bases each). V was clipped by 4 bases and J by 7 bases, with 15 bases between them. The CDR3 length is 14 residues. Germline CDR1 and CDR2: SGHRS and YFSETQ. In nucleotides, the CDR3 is TGCGCCAGCAGCGTCGACAGGGAGGGGAATGAGCAGTTCTTC. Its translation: CASSVDREGNEQFF.